This T cell receptor (beta chain) was identified in a study of blood T cell repertoires in COVID-19. The repertoire was sequenced with immunoSEQ multiplex PCR; TCRdb's copy has only in-frame clones and lacks some. This table holds a few hundred thousand clones, more than 70% found once. The specimen sequenced was PBMCs or T cells enriched from blood (not recorded which). This receptor was identified in a man aged 30-40 years with acute COVID-19.

The CDR3 sequence: CASNLFPDEKLFF. As DNA, the CDR3 is TGTGCCAGCAACCTTTTCCCAGATGAAAAACTGTTTTTT. This chain uses TRBV7-2 with TRBJ1-4; the D is unclear. Germline lookup yields CDR1 SGHTA and CDR2 FQGNSA. This CDR3 region has 13 residues. Trimming stripped 7 bases from V and 6 bases from J, with 12 bases between.